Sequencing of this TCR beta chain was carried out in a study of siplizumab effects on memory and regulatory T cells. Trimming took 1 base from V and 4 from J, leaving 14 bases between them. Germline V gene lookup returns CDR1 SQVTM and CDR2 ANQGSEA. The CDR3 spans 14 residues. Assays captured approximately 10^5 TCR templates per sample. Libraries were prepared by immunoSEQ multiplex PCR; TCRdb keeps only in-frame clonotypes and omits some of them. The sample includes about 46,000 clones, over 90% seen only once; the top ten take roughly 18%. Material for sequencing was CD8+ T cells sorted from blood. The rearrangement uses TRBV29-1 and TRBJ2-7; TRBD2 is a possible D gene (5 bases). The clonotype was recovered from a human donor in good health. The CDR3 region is CSVEVRETIYEQYF. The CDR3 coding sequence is TGCAGCGTTGAAGTTCGGGAAACGATATACGAGCAGTACTTC.